This T cell receptor beta chain was recovered during a study of T cells in Graves' hyperthyroidism and ophthalmopathy. Whole-study results and caveats: For ophthalmopathy, model prediction preceded onset by a median roughly 6.2 months.

With respect to this clonotype: Its antigen is currently unknown.

Researchers took RNA transcripts and amplified the TCR beta CDR3 regions from them. The TCR CDR3 was amplified in a first-round RT-PCR using the HTBI primer set. Via MiXCR, TCRdb re-called the multiplex PCR reads, giving one row per CDR3 protein. The sample holds approximately 610,000 distinct CDR3 sequences; 16% are singletons and the top ten take approximately 18%. Diagnosis rested on symptoms, serum thyroxine and TRAb, thyroid ultrasound, and orbital computed tomography. V dropped 0 bases and J dropped 4 bases, with 13 bases sitting between them. This CDR3 region has 15 residues. Germline CDR1 SGDLS, CDR2 YYNGEE.

This sequence originates from a woman aged 18-35 years with Graves' hyperthyroidism. The gene calls are TRBV9 and TRBJ1-1, with unresolved D. The sequenced material came from blood. The CDR3 sequence: CASSVESGFVTEAFF. DNA of the CDR3: TGTGCCAGCAGCGTAGAAAGTGGTTTTGTCACTGAAGCTTTCTTT.